Detailed here is one T cell receptor (beta chain). Trimming cost V 1 base and J 11 bases; bases outside gene matches: 14. CDR1 and CDR2 (germline): MGHRA, YSYEKL. This CDR3 is 16 amino acids long. This sample is part of a study of control samples from healthy donors and cancer patients. Sequencing used immunoSEQ multiplex PCR; TCRdb keeps in-frame clones, though not all of them. The table has around 80,000 clones, approximately 94% seen once. The J gene is TRBJ1-2, the V gene TRBV4-1; TRBD1 matches at 9 bases. The sequence came from a woman in her 30s in good health. The sample taken for sequencing was blood. This chain's CDR3 is CASSQGGSGTGKSYTF. CDR3 bases: TGCGCCAGCAGCCAAGGGGGGTCGGGGACAGGGAAGAGTTACACCTTC.